These 28 T cell receptor beta chains were sequenced from one sample in a study of shared clonotypes between healthy human individuals. Profiling relied on immunoSEQ multiplex PCR, and the TCRdb table lists in-frame clones only, not all of them. This table has about 2.4 million clones, roughly 93% appearing once. Sequencing was done on a sample of naive CD4+ T cells from PBMCs. As for subset: CD45RA+ positively selected. These receptors all come from a man between 18 and 29 years old in good health. Some clones in this sample may be carry-over from other donors' samples.

V is TRBV7-2 and J is TRBJ2-5; 7 positions match TRBD1. The CDR3 length is 14 residues. Germline CDR1 SGHTA, CDR2 FQGNSA. Trimming at V came to 7 bases and at J to 5 bases, leaving 10 bases not matched to a gene. The CDR3 loop is CASTTGTAVETQYF. The DNA for the CDR3 is TGTGCCAGCACCACCGGGACAGCAGTTGAGACCCAGTACTTC.

The gene calls are TRBV19 and TRBJ2-1; 8 positions agree with TRBD2. V lost 3 bases, J lost 10 bases, and 5 bases stayed unmatched. This CDR3 has 13 amino acids. From germline, CDR1 is LNHDA and CDR2 SQIVND (reference sequence). The CDR3 is CASSMTSVGEQFF. The CDR3 DNA reads TGTGCCAGTAGTATGACTAGCGTCGGGGAGCAGTTCTTC.

The J gene is TRBJ1-2, the V gene TRBV6-1, with TRBD1 identical over 9 bases. Trimming at V came to 2 bases and at J to 2 bases, leaving 6 bases not matched to a gene. The germline V gene has CDR1 MNHNS and CDR2 SASEGT. The CDR3 consists of 16 residues. Here the CDR3 reads CASSENKGQGNYGYTF. For the CDR3, the DNA is TGTGCCAGCAGTGAAAATAAGGGACAGGGAAACTATGGCTACACCTTC.

The CDR3 DNA is TGCGCCAGCAGCGGAACAATAGCGGGGGACAATGAGCAGTTCTTC. Its protein is CASSGTIAGDNEQFF. The chain links TRBV5-1 to TRBJ2-1; TRBD2 agrees at 9 bases. This CDR3 region has 15 residues. Germline loops: CDR1 SGHRS, CDR2 YFSETQ. V trimming: 4 bases; J trimming: 5 bases; junction bases outside the gene matches: 7.

Worth noting for this clone: At the DNA level, this CDR3 is encoded by other sequences in the same sample as well. The rearrangement joins TRBV20-1 to TRBJ2-7; 7 nucleotides agree with TRBD1. From germline, CDR1 is DFQATT and CDR2 SNEGSKA (reference sequence). V shed 3 bases, J shed 6 bases, and the junction held 2 bases outside the gene matches. CDR3 size: 11 residues. The CDR3 sequence: CSARTGREQYF. The CDR3 DNA is TGCAGTGCTAGGACAGGGCGCGAGCAGTACTTC.

CDR3 protein: CASSGGSGRSHGELFF. The CDR3 DNA reads as TGTGCCAGCAGCGGGGGGAGCGGGAGGTCCCACGGGGAGCTGTTTTTT. The rearrangement joins TRBV11-2 to TRBJ2-2; TRBD2 agrees at 9 bases. The CDR3 totals 16 residues. J lost 7 bases, V lost 5 bases, and 11 bases had no gene match. Germline assignment: CDR1 SGHAT and CDR2 FQNNGV.

The chain has TRBV11-2 and TRBJ2-7; D gene unclear. Between the trimmed V and J ends, which lost 7 bases and 2 bases, there was a span of 12 bases. CDR3 size: 13 residues. In germline, CDR1 is SGHAT, CDR2 FQNNGV. CDR3 sequence reads: CASTPSSPYEQYF. The CDR3 DNA is TGTGCCAGCACCCCCTCTTCTCCCTACGAGCAGTACTTC.

V and J are TRBV11-1 and TRBJ2-3; D ambiguous. Germline CDR1 reads SGHAT; CDR2 reads FQDESV (reference sequence). Trimming stripped 4 bases from V and 4 bases from J, with 12 bases between. The CDR3 spans 14 residues. The CDR3, as DNA: TGTGCCAGCAGCTCTCCCTTACTGGCAGATACGCAGTATTTT. Translation gives CASSSPLLADTQYF.

This clone was counted once. The J gene is TRBJ2-6, the V gene TRBV18; 9 nucleotides align to TRBD2. The CDR3 runs to 17 residues. Germline V gene data show CDR1 as KGHSH and CDR2 as LQKENI. The J segment lost 3 bases and the V segment lost 4 bases, leaving 7 bases of the junction unmatched. The chain's CDR3 is CASSRVAGVYGANVLTF. Written as DNA, the CDR3 is TGTGCCAGCTCACGGGTAGCGGGAGTATATGGGGCCAACGTCCTGACTTTC.

The rearrangement uses TRBV9 and TRBJ2-3; 8 bases map to TRBD2. Per the germline V gene, CDR1 is SGDLS and CDR2 is YYNGEE. The trim removed 4 bases at V and 9 bases at J, leaving 10 bases unmatched. The CDR3 covers 14 residues. CDR3: CASSRAGAIQTQYF. The CDR3 nucleotides read TGTGCCAGCAGCAGAGCGGGAGCCATCCAGACGCAGTATTTT. Together with reference TRBV9 and TRBJ2-3, the CDR3 gives the full variable domain: DSGVTQTPKHLITATGQRVTLRCSPRSGDLSVYWYQQSLDQGLQFLIQYYNGEERAKGNILERFSAQQFPDLHSELNLSSLELGDSALYFCASSRAGAIQTQYFGPGTRLTVL.

The genes are TRBV5-1 and TRBJ1-1; no reliable D call. Trimming took off 4 bases at V and 1 base at J, with 14 bases between the two ends. The CDR3 sequence is 15 residues long. Germline V CDR1 and CDR2: SGHRS, YFSETQ. The CDR3 spells CASSPGGRRNTEAFF. The DNA of the CDR3 is TGCGCCAGCAGCCCGGGCGGAAGGAGGAACACTGAAGCTTTCTTT.

The chain carries TRBV29-1 and TRBJ2-2; D could derive from TRBD1 or TRBD2 (5 bases each). From germline, CDR1 is SQVTM and CDR2 ANQGSEA. V was pared by 7 bases and J by 6 bases, with 21 bases between. This CDR3 has 15 amino acids. CDR3 in DNA: TGCAGCGCTGCAAAGGCTAACCCGGGGCCCGGGGAGCTGTTTTTT. The encoded protein is CSAAKANPGPGELFF.

Only a few counts were recorded for this clone. A junction boundary mismatches the germline segment, possibly from a read error. This chain links TRBV30 with TRBJ1-1; D call uncertain. This CDR3 region has 14 residues. Germline CDR1 GTSNPN, CDR2 SVGIG (reference sequence). DNA for the CDR3: TGTGCCTGGAGTCGCGAGGGAATGAAGACTGAAGCTTTCTTT. Its protein is CAWSREGMKTEAFF.

The chain combines TRBV9 with TRBJ2-7; D gene unclear. CDR3 length: 11 residues. Trimming left V 0 bases short and J 5 bases short, with 3 bases between. CDR1 SGDLS and CDR2 YYNGEE come from the germline V gene. The CDR3 protein is CASSVEDEQYF. CDR3 DNA sequence: TGTGCCAGCAGCGTAGAGGACGAGCAGTACTTC.

The J gene is TRBJ2-1, the V gene TRBV11-2, with 10 bases identical to TRBD1. The CDR3 is 15 residues long. Looked up from germline, CDR1 is SGHAT and CDR2 is FQNNGV. The J segment lost 9 bases and the V segment lost 3 bases, leaving 8 bases of the junction unmatched. In nucleotides, the CDR3 is TGTGCCAGCAGCTTCCCGGGACAGGGGAAGGGTGAGCAGTTCTTC. Translating gives CASSFPGQGKGEQFF.

CDR3 DNA: TGCAGCGCTTTAGCCTACAATGAGCAGTTCTTC. Translation gives CSALAYNEQFF. The chain combines TRBV29-1 with TRBJ2-1; D unclear. The CDR3 has 11 amino acids. Trimming pared 7 bases from V and 2 bases from J, leaving 6 bases between. CDR1 and CDR2 from the germline V gene are SQVTM and ANQGSEA.

Points on this clone: The identical CDR3 is also encoded by other nucleotide sequences in the sample. J is TRBJ2-3 and V is TRBV5-1; 11 bases fit TRBD2. Trimming at V came to 4 bases and at J to 3 bases, leaving 7 bases not matched to a gene. In germline, CDR1 is SGHRS, CDR2 YFSETQ. This CDR3 spans 16 amino acids. CDR3 residues: CASSPGTSGRTDTQYF. CDR3 coding DNA: TGCGCCAGCAGCCCTGGTACTAGCGGGAGAACAGATACGCAGTATTTT.

The chain is built from TRBV9 and TRBJ2-3, with 7 nucleotides matching TRBD2. Looked up from germline, CDR1 is SGDLS and CDR2 is YYNGEE. The length of the CDR3 is 14 residues. Unmatched junction bases numbered 7, after V lost 0 bases and J lost 9 bases. DNA of the CDR3: TGTGCCAGCAGCGTAGAGGAAGGGGAGGGCACGCAGTATTTT. The encoded protein is CASSVEEGEGTQYF.

The gene calls are TRBV7-2 and TRBJ1-3; the match to TRBD1 covers 8 bases. This CDR3 is built from 15 residues. Germline V gene data show CDR1 as SGHTA and CDR2 as FQGNSA. V trimming: 0 bases; J trimming: 2 bases; junction bases outside the gene matches: 0. In DNA, the CDR3 is TGTGCCAGCAGCTTAGCGACAGGGGCTGGAAACACCATATATTTT. Its protein is CASSLATGAGNTIYF.

This chain connects TRBV4-1 to TRBJ2-5, with D perhaps TRBD1 or TRBD2 (6 bases each). V was cut by 0 bases and J by 1 base, with 15 bases left in between. The germline CDR1 and CDR2 sequences are MGHRA and YSYEKL. This CDR3 has 17 amino acids. The CDR3 DNA is TGCGCCAGCAGCCAAGATACCATGGGGGGCGGCCAAGAGACCCAGTACTTC. Its translation is CASSQDTMGGGQETQYF.

This clone has only one observation. This CDR3 reads CASSFTRTATFYGYTF. In DNA form, the CDR3 reads TGTGCCAGCAGTTTCACAAGGACCGCCACCTTTTATGGCTACACCTTC. This chain joins TRBV27 and TRBJ1-2; D uncertain. V gave up 3 bases and J gave up 5 bases, with 19 bases separating them. The length of the CDR3 is 16 residues. Germline V CDR1 and CDR2: MNHEY, SMNVEV (reference sequence).

The rearrangement joins TRBV10-3 to TRBJ2-2; TRBD2 matches at 7 bases. With V trimmed by 4 bases and J by 7 bases, 6 bases remained unmatched. The CDR3 covers 14 residues. The germline gives CDR1 ENHRY, CDR2 SYGVKD. The CDR3 region is CAISGSGGNGELFF. CDR3 nucleotide sequence: TGTGCCATCAGTGGCTCGGGGGGAAACGGGGAGCTGTTTTTT.

This clone was seen a handful of times. The V call is TRBV28, the J call TRBJ2-7; D is unresolved. The CDR3 contains 14 residues. The germline V gene has CDR1 MDHEN and CDR2 SYDVKM. The germline V and J ends were trimmed by 6 bases and 0 bases, with 12 bases remaining between them. The CDR3 DNA is TGTGCCAGCAGCGTGTGGGCAGGCTCCTACGAGCAGTACTTC. Its protein product is CASSVWAGSYEQYF. Together with reference TRBV28 and TRBJ2-7, the CDR3 gives the full variable domain: DVKVTQSSRYLVKRTGEKVFLECVQDMDHENMFWYRQDPGLGLRLIYFSYDVKMKEKGDIPEGYSVSREKKERFSLILESASTNQTSMYLCASSVWAGSYEQYFGPGTRLTVT.

This sequence joins TRBV23-1 and TRBJ2-1, with 12 bases lining up with TRBD2. TRBV23-1 is recorded as an ORF, its role being uncertain. This CDR3 contains 15 residues. The ends lost 8 bases at V and 3 bases at J; junction bases unmatched: 5. Written as DNA, the CDR3 is TGCGCCAGCGGCCGACTAGCGGGGGACTACAATGAGCAGTTCTTC. Encoded protein: CASGRLAGDYNEQFF.

Details on this clone: This same CDR3 is encoded by further DNA sequences in the sample. V usage is TRBV18 and J usage is TRBJ1-3; D gene ambiguous. This CDR3 is 15 amino acids long. CDR1 is KGHSH and CDR2 is LQKENI in the germline V gene. Trimming pared 3 bases from V and 0 bases from J, leaving 9 bases between. The CDR3 protein is CASSPSDGSGNTIYF. The CDR3, as DNA: TGTGCCAGCTCACCCTCGGACGGCTCTGGAAACACCATATATTTT.

This chain joins TRBV27 and TRBJ1-5, with unresolved D. The germline gives CDR1 MNHEY, CDR2 SMNVEV (reference sequence). The CDR3 is made up of 16 amino acids. V was clipped by 3 bases and J by 0 bases, with 12 bases between them. CDR3 protein: CASSFGGSNSNQPQHF. DNA of the CDR3: TGTGCCAGCAGTTTCGGTGGATCTAATAGCAATCAGCCCCAGCATTTT.

The chain employs TRBV7-2 and TRBJ1-5, with 8 bases aligning to TRBD1. Unmatched junction bases numbered 3, after V lost 5 bases and J lost 3 bases. The length of the CDR3 is 14 residues. Germline lookup yields CDR1 SGHTA and CDR2 FQGNSA. In DNA, the CDR3 is TGTGCCAGCAGCCAGACAGGGGACAATCAGCCCCAGCATTTT. Translating gives CASSQTGDNQPQHF. The full variable domain, its missing parts supplied by reference TRBV7-2 and TRBJ1-5, is GAGVSQSPSNKVTEKGKDVELRCDPISGHTALYWYRQSLGQGLEFLIYFQGNSAPDKSGLPSDRFSAERTGGSVSTLTIQRTQQEDSAVYLCASSQTGDNQPQHFGDGTRLSIL.

Remarks on this clone: The sample carries other DNA sequences with the same CDR3. The gene calls are TRBV7-2 and TRBJ2-7; no clear D gene. From germline, CDR1 is SGHTA and CDR2 FQGNSA. V was trimmed by 1 base and J by 2 bases, leaving 3 bases between them. The CDR3 has 12 residues. The CDR3 spells CASSLGTYEQYF. DNA of the CDR3: TGTGCCAGCAGCTTAGGCACCTACGAGCAGTACTTC.